This TCR beta chain was captured in a study of blood T cell repertoires in COVID-19. Whole-study context: Nucleic acid was either cDNA or gDNA, and it came from T cells, B-cell-depleted T cells, or PBMCs.

The V gene's germline CDR1 is SGHRS and CDR2 YFSETQ. The CDR3 runs 12 residues. V was clipped by 2 bases and J by 2 bases, with 5 bases between them. Per the authors' pipeline: The assay estimated nucleated cells by amplifying reference gene primers. Sequenced by immunoSEQ multiplex PCR; TCRdb stores in-frame clones only, minus some. Clone size and V and J calls were adopted from that table, with D and trimming inferred from the DNA. The sample holds about 230,000 clones, about 82% seen once. Seattle's cohort entered during active infection and was followed longitudinally. V gene TRBV5-1 combines with J gene TRBJ2-7; D unclear. The sequence was collected from a man in his forties or fifties with COVID-19, enrolled during active disease. The sample consisted of peripheral blood. The CDR3 sequence: CASSFSAYEQYF. CDR3 nucleotides: TGCGCCAGCAGCTTCAGTGCCTACGAGCAGTACTTC.